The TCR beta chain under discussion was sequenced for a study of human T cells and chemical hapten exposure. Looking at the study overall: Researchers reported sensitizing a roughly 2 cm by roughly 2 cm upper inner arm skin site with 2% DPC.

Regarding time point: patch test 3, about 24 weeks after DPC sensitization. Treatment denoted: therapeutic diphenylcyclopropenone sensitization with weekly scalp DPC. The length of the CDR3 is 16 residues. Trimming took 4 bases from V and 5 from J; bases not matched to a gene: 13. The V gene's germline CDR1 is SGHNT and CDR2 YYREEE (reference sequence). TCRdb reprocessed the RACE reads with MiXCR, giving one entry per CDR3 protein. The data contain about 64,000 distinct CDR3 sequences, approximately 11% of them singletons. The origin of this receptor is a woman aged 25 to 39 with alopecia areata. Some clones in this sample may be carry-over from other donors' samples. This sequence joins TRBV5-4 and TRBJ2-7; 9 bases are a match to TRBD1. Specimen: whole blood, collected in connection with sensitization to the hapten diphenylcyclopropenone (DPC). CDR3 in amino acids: CASSPPGGQGVHEQYF. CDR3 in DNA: TGTGCCAGCAGCCCCCCGGGGGGACAGGGAGTACACGAGCAGTACTTC.